A single sample gave rise to the 24 T cell receptor beta chains below, sequenced in a study of response to subunit inactivated influenza vaccine. TCRdb passed the RT-PCR reads through MiXCR, listing each CDR3 protein once. The table records 700,000 to 900,000 distinct CDR3 sequences, about 20% of them present only once. The specimen was PBMCs from blood, collected roughly 5 days after vaccination. The receptors here all came from a man between 50 and 59 years old who received an inactivated influenza vaccine.

The gene calls are TRBV7-2 and TRBJ2-7; D might be TRBD1 (6 bases). Between the trimmed V and J ends, which lost 0 bases and 4 bases, there was a span of 10 bases. The CDR3 contains 14 residues. CDR1 SGHTA and CDR2 FQGNSA come from the germline V gene. The DNA of the CDR3 is TGTGCCAGCAGCTTAGCGGCCCAGGGGTACGAGCAGTACTTC. Protein sequence: CASSLAAQGYEQYF.

V and J are TRBV9 and TRBJ2-1, with 12 bases matching TRBD1. The CDR3 is made up of 16 amino acids. Germline values: CDR1 SGDLS, CDR2 YYNGEE. The V segment lost 2 bases and the J segment 7 bases; nucleotides outside the gene matches: 7. DNA of the CDR3: TGTGCCAGCAGCGTCTCGGGACAGGGGGCCGGGAATGAGCAGTTCTTC. This sequence encodes CASSVSGQGAGNEQFF.

Only a few counts were recorded for this clonotype. The chain is built from TRBV29-1 and TRBJ1-1; no clear D. V was clipped by 7 bases and J by 4 bases, with 16 bases between them. The germline V gene encodes CDR1 SQVTM and CDR2 ANQGSEA. The CDR3 is 13 amino acids. CDR3 amino acids: CSARRVVGTEAFF. The CDR3 DNA sequence: TGCAGCGCCAGGAGGGTGGTTGGCACTGAAGCTTTCTTT.

The chain uses TRBV10-3 and TRBJ2-7; tentatively, D is TRBD2 (5 bases). V was clipped by 11 bases and J by 3 bases, with 11 bases between them. The CDR3 contains 11 residues. Per the germline V gene, CDR1 is ENHRY and CDR2 is SYGVKD. CDR3 sequence reads: CASKEDYEQYF. The CDR3 bases are TGTGCCTCCAAGGAGGACTACGAGCAGTACTTC.

This clonotype was picked up a small number of times. This chain joins TRBV7-2 and TRBJ2-1; 11 bases match TRBD2. CDR3 length: 17 residues. With 1 base clipped from V and 5 bases from J, the junction kept 7 bases outside the gene matches. CDR1 and CDR2 from the germline V gene are SGHTA and FQGNSA. The CDR3 DNA reads TGTGCCAGCAGCTTAGTTTTTAGCGGGGGGGTCGACAATGAGCAGTTCTTC. Its translation is CASSLVFSGGVDNEQFF.

CDR3 residues: CASSPTDSGPWYF. The DNA of the CDR3 is TGTGCCAGCTCACCGACGGATAGCGGGCCTTGGTACTTC. The rearrangement uses TRBV18 and TRBJ2-4, with 7 bases fitting TRBD2. CDR1 is KGHSH, CDR2 LQKENI, per germline. The junction had 11 bases not matched to a gene; V was cut back by 3 bases and J by 15 bases. The CDR3 contains 13 residues.

This chain links TRBV6-2 or TRBV6-3 with TRBJ1-2; D unresolved. Trimming left V 2 bases short and J 4 bases short, with 5 bases between. The CDR3 is 12 amino acids. Germline CDR1 and CDR2: MNHEY and SVGEGT. CDR3 nucleotide sequence: TGTGCCAGCAGTTACAGAGTCTATGGCTACACCTTC. This encodes CASSYRVYGYTF.

A few counts support this clonotype. The chain joins TRBV20-1 to TRBJ2-7, with a possible D match to TRBD2 (7 bases). Trimming removed 0 bases at V and 4 bases at J, with 16 bases between. The germline V gene encodes CDR1 DFQATT and CDR2 SNEGSKA (reference sequence). The CDR3 loop spans 15 amino acids. Here the CDR3 DNA reads TGCAGTGCTAGAGATGGGGGCGGGAGCCCGTACGAGCAGTACTTC. As protein: CSARDGGGSPYEQYF.

This clonotype was counted only a few times. The chain joins TRBV5-5 to TRBJ2-7; 10 bases line up with TRBD1. This CDR3 region has 14 residues. From germline, CDR1 is SGHKS and CDR2 YYEKEE (reference sequence). Trimming cost V 0 bases and J 6 bases; bases outside gene matches: 3. The CDR3 protein is CASSLGWTGGEQYF. CDR3 nucleotides: TGTGCCAGCAGCTTGGGATGGACAGGGGGCGAGCAGTACTTC.

This clonotype was seen more than once but under ten times. The CDR3 DNA follows: TGTGCCACCAGCAAATCGGGGGGCGCGCAGTATTTT. Translation gives CATSKSGGAQYF. The chain has TRBV15 and TRBJ2-3; D possibly corresponds to TRBD2 (7 bases). The ends were cut back, 4 bases at V and 10 bases at J, with 12 bases in the middle. The length of the CDR3 is 12 residues. CDR1 and CDR2 from the germline V gene are LNHNV and YYDKDF (reference sequence). The whole variable domain, filled in from reference TRBV15 and TRBJ2-3, reads DAMVIQNPRYQVTQFGKPVTLSCSQTLNHNVMYWYQQKSSQAPKLLFHYYDKDFNNEADTPDNFQSRRPNTSFCFLDIRSPGLGDTAMYLCATSKSGGAQYFGPGTRLTVL.

This clonotype was recorded at least ten times. The chain couples TRBV12-3 or TRBV12-4 to TRBJ2-5; no clear D gene. This CDR3 is 14 amino acids long. V dropped 5 bases and J dropped 3 bases, with 13 bases sitting between them. The CDR3 DNA is TGTGCCAGCAGTCCGGGTGTTCCCGAAGAGACCCAGTACTTC. This sequence encodes CASSPGVPEETQYF.

This clonotype was seen a few times. V is TRBV4-3 and J is TRBJ2-7; the D is unclear. The CDR3 sequence is 12 residues long. Germline V CDR1 and CDR2: LGHNA, YSLEER. V was trimmed by 1 base and J by 7 bases, leaving 8 bases between them. The CDR3 coding sequence is TGCGCCAGCAGCCAAGGCGGATCAGAGCAGTACTTC. Its protein product is CASSQGGSEQYF.

V is TRBV7-8 and J is TRBJ2-7; D gene ambiguous. V gave up 6 bases and J gave up 2 bases, with 8 bases separating them. The V gene's germline CDR1 is SGHVS and CDR2 FQNEAQ. The CDR3 contains 12 residues. The DNA of the CDR3 is TGTGCCAGCAGTTGGCAGACCTACGAGCAGTACTTC. This sequence encodes CASSWQTYEQYF.

This chain connects TRBV5-1 to TRBJ2-3; the D gene could be TRBD1 or TRBD2 (5 bases each). CDR1 and CDR2 from the germline V gene are SGHRS and YFSETQ. The CDR3 totals 17 residues. V was clipped by 0 bases and J by 6 bases, with 20 bases between them. The CDR3 loop reads CASSLALGTQGEDTQYF. CDR3 nucleotides: TGCGCCAGCAGCTTGGCATTGGGGACCCAAGGGGAGGATACGCAGTATTTT. Filled out from reference TRBV5-1 and TRBJ2-3, the complete variable domain reads KAGVTQTPRYLIKTRGQQVTLSCSPISGHRSVSWYQQTPGQGLQFLFEYFSETQRNKGNFPGRFSGRQFSNSRSEMNVSTLELGDSALYLCASSLALGTQGEDTQYFGPGTRLTVL.

The rearrangement links TRBV15 to TRBJ2-3; possible D gene TRBD2, 6 bases. Germline assignment: CDR1 LNHNV and CDR2 YYDKDF (reference sequence). This CDR3 has 16 amino acids. With 2 bases removed from V and 0 bases from J, the gap between germline ends came to 12 bases. The CDR3 spells CATSRNSGRSTDTQYF. The CDR3 DNA is TGTGCCACCAGCAGAAACAGCGGGCGTAGCACAGATACGCAGTATTTT.

This clonotype was detected only a few times. The V gene is TRBV3-1, the J gene TRBJ1-5; the D gene is possibly TRBD1 (6 bases). Germline CDR1 LGHDT, CDR2 YNNKEL (reference sequence). The CDR3 loop spans 13 amino acids. Trimming left V 0 bases short and J 10 bases short, with 10 bases between. CDR3 sequence reads: CASSQEVGGPQHF. The DNA for the CDR3 is TGTGCCAGCAGCCAAGAGGTAGGGGGACCCCAGCATTTT.

This clonotype was detected a few times. This chain uses TRBV5-1 with TRBJ2-5, with D perhaps TRBD1 (5 bases). Germline values: CDR1 SGHRS, CDR2 YFSETQ. Trimming cost V 7 bases and J 5 bases, with 12 bases left between them. This CDR3 is built from 12 residues. The CDR3 reads CASGSAGETQYF. Here the CDR3 DNA reads TGCGCCAGCGGTTCGGCAGGGGAGACCCAGTACTTC.

V usage is TRBV10-3 and J usage is TRBJ2-7; D might be TRBD1 (6 bases). Germline V gene sequence: CDR1 ENHRY, CDR2 SYGVKD. The CDR3 spans 13 residues. V dropped 6 bases and J dropped 5 bases, with 14 bases sitting between them. The CDR3 protein is CAISLGRGNEQYF. CDR3 DNA sequence: TGTGCCATCAGCTTGGGCAGGGGAAACGAGCAGTACTTC.

This chain joins TRBV10-3 and TRBJ1-3; 7 bases are shared with TRBD1. The germline V gene encodes CDR1 ENHRY and CDR2 SYGVKD. J lost 0 bases, V lost 5 bases, and 16 bases had no gene match. The CDR3 has 19 amino acids. This CDR3 is CAISRGRQGSSLSGNTIYF. CDR3 nucleotides: TGTGCCATCAGTCGTGGAAGACAGGGCTCTTCTCTCTCTGGAAACACCATATATTTT.

The sample holds a few counts of this clonotype. This chain links TRBV11-2 with TRBJ2-1; 9 bases are a match to TRBD2. Trimming at V came to 6 bases and at J to 5 bases, leaving 11 bases not matched to a gene. The germline CDR1 and CDR2 sequences are SGHAT and FQNNGV. The CDR3 loop spans 16 amino acids. The CDR3 DNA sequence: TGTGCCAGCAGTCAGACCGGGACTAGCCCTAACAATGAGCAGTTCTTC. This sequence encodes CASSQTGTSPNNEQFF.

This clonotype was counted at least ten times. As DNA, the CDR3 is TGCAGCGTTGCGGGCGGTTACACAGATACGCAGTATTTT. This sequence encodes CSVAGGYTDTQYF. The gene calls are TRBV29-1 and TRBJ2-3; no clear D. The V gene lost 4 bases and the J gene lost 2 bases, with 10 bases spanning the gap. This CDR3 is 13 amino acids long. Germline V CDR1 and CDR2: SQVTM, ANQGSEA.

The chain employs TRBV7-9 and TRBJ2-2; 10 nucleotides line up with TRBD1. The V and J ends lost 8 bases and 5 bases, in that order; junction bases with no gene match: 5. CDR1 is SEHNR, CDR2 FQNEAQ, per germline (reference sequence). There are 14 residues in the CDR3. In nucleotides, the CDR3 is TGTGCCAGCCGCGGGACAGGGGCGACCGGGGAGCTGTTTTTT. Translation: CASRGTGATGELFF. Based on the CDR3 plus reference TRBV7-9 and TRBJ2-2, the full variable domain is DTGVSQNPRHKITKRGQNVTFRCDPISEHNRLYWYRQTLGQGPEFLTYFQNEAQLEKSRLLSDRFSAERPKGSFSTLEIQRTEQGDSAMYLCASRGTGATGELFFGEGSRLTVL.

The sample holds a few counts of this clonotype. This chain joins TRBV9 and TRBJ1-4, with D tentatively TRBD1 (5 bases). Germline CDR1 and CDR2: SGDLS and YYNGEE. V was shortened by 4 bases and J by 4 bases, with 11 bases between the two germline ends. The CDR3 consists of 14 residues. The CDR3 region is CASSPGAHNEKLFF. In DNA, the CDR3 is TGTGCCAGCAGCCCCGGGGCCCATAATGAAAAACTGTTTTTT.

This clonotype was counted between two and nine times. The chain recombines TRBV6-1 with TRBJ2-5; 9 nucleotides line up with TRBD2. The trim removed 8 bases at V and 0 bases at J, leaving 7 bases unmatched. Germline CDR1 MNHNS, CDR2 SASEGT. The CDR3 sequence is 15 residues long. Written as DNA, the CDR3 is TGTGCCAGCGGACAGACTAGCGGCTACCAAGAGACCCAGTACTTC. The encoded protein is CASGQTSGYQETQYF.